This entry describes one TCR beta chain. The antigen is unknown. This CDR3 contains 15 residues. Germline CDR1 reads SGHKS; CDR2 reads YYEKEE (reference sequence). Trimming took off 3 bases at V and 3 bases at J, with 13 bases between the two ends. The time point: baseline, week 1 (first vaccination visit). Treatment meaning: pre-vaccination baseline after standard-of-care therapy. The data are from a study of a mutant IDH1 vaccine in newly diagnosed glioma. The overall study: Treated patients comprised approximately 62% males and around 38% females, mean age roughly 40 years. Notes on the study in general: Vaccine-induced responses were seen in roughly 93% of patients, spanning several MHC alleles.

Using immunoSEQ multiplex PCR, the repertoire was profiled, and TCRdb retains in-frame clones only, with some absent. The sample gives 95,000 to 100,000 clones, over 85% of which show up once; roughly 0.54% is in the top ten. The receptor was derived from a woman in her 50s with glioma. The genes are TRBV5-5 and TRBJ1-5, with D perhaps TRBD1 (6 bases). The specimen was PBMCs, collected from a glioma patient treated with radiotherapy, temozolomide or both. CDR3 amino acids: CASSSGGGYNQPQHF. The CDR3 DNA is TGTGCCAGCAGCTCAGGAGGGGGTTACAATCAGCCCCAGCATTTT. Using reference TRBV5-5 and TRBJ1-5 for the parts outside the CDR3, the full variable domain is DAGVTQSPTHLIKTRGQQVTLRCSPISGHKSVSWYQQVLGQGPQFIFQYYEKEERGRGNFPDRFSARQFPNYSSELNVNALLLGDSALYLCASSSGGGYNQPQHFGDGTRLSIL.